This T cell receptor (beta chain) was captured in a study of technical replicates of blood from a handful of donors. Only in-frame clones appear in the TCRdb table, and some are missing; sequencing was by immunoSEQ multiplex PCR. Here the sample spans nearly 90,000 clones, approximately 95% being singletons. The germline CDR1 and CDR2 sequences are SQVTM and ANQGSEA. The CDR3 has 12 residues. V lost 4 bases to trimming and J lost 2 bases, with 3 bases between them. Sequencing was carried out using T cells isolated from PBMCs. The V and J genes are TRBV29-1 and TRBJ2-6; D not certain. The clonotype comes from a human donor in good health. This chain's CDR3 is CSVATGANVLTF. CDR3 DNA: TGCAGCGTTGCCACTGGGGCCAACGTCCTGACTTTC.